The sequence of this T cell receptor beta chain was determined in a study of T cells in Graves' hyperthyroidism and ophthalmopathy. Thyroid ultrasound and orbital computed tomography, with clinical symptoms and serum thyroxine and TRAb, informed diagnoses. The CDR3 loop spans 12 amino acids. The V and J ends lost 2 bases and 10 bases respectively, with 6 bases between them. Germline V gives CDR1 ENHRY, CDR2 SYGVKD. This clonotype was seen ten or more times. It was RNA transcripts that yielded the amplified TCR beta CDR3 regions. The TCR CDR3 was amplified in a first-round RT-PCR using the HTBI primer set. TCRdb reprocessed the multiplex PCR reads via MiXCR and lists one record per CDR3 protein. The repertoire holds some 340,000 distinct CDR3 sequences, with approximately 15% as singletons.

The specimen was blood. The rearrangement links TRBV10-3 to TRBJ1-6, with no clear D. The receptor was isolated from a middle-aged woman with Graves' ophthalmopathy. For the CDR3, the DNA is TGTGCCATCAGTGAGATAGGGTCACCCCTCCACTTT. Protein product: CAISEIGSPLHF.